These 8 T cell receptor beta chains were all obtained from the same sample, sequenced in a study of early T cells in non-severe SARS-CoV-2 infection. TCRdb passed the 5' RACE reads through MiXCR, listing each CDR3 protein once. Found here are fewer than 40,000 distinct CDR3 sequences, about 6% of them singletons; the top ten hold 4.5% to 6%. The sequenced sample was whole blood. These receptors all stem from an adult who was a healthcare worker with PCR-confirmed SARS-CoV-2 infection or an uninfected control (not recorded which).

In this sample, this clonotype turned up a few times. The chain couples TRBV19 to TRBJ1-1; the match to TRBD1 covers 8 bases. CDR3 size: 14 residues. Trimming removed 4 bases from V and 4 bases from J; junction bases left unmatched: 5. Per germline, CDR1 LNHDA and CDR2 SQIVND (reference sequence). The CDR3 coding sequence is TGTGCCAGTAGTAGAGAGGACAGGGCCACTGAAGCTTTCTTT. Its translation: CASSREDRATEAFF.

V usage is TRBV29-1 and J usage is TRBJ2-3; 7 bases agree with TRBD1. Trimming took 7 bases from V and 7 from J; bases not matched to a gene: 11. Germline V gene data show CDR1 as SQVTM and CDR2 as ANQGSEA. The CDR3 spans 13 residues. This chain's CDR3 is CSALTGKGNTQYF. In DNA form, the CDR3 reads TGCAGCGCCCTGACAGGGAAGGGGAATACGCAGTATTTT.

This clonotype was recorded many times. V is TRBV25-1 and J is TRBJ2-7; 10 nucleotides agree with TRBD2. V gave up 1 base and J gave up 3 bases; unmatched junction bases: 3. The CDR3 has 15 amino acids. Per germline, CDR1 MGHDK and CDR2 SYGVNS. CDR3 DNA: TGTGCCAGCAGTGAATCCGGACTAGCGGACTACGAGCAGTACTTC. This encodes CASSESGLADYEQYF.

This chain connects TRBV4-1 to TRBJ1-1, with D maybe TRBD1 (6 bases). The CDR3 contains 15 residues. With 2 bases removed from V and 7 bases from J, the gap between germline ends came to 17 bases. In germline, CDR1 is MGHRA, CDR2 YSYEKL. The CDR3 here is CASSQTSPGASEAFF. CDR3 in DNA: TGCGCCAGCAGCCAAACGTCTCCAGGGGCGAGTGAAGCTTTCTTT.

This clonotype was detected many times. The rearrangement joins TRBV28 to TRBJ2-7; D gene ambiguous. CDR3 length: 13 amino acids. Per the germline V gene, CDR1 is MDHEN and CDR2 is SYDVKM. Between the trimmed V and J ends, which lost 3 bases and 4 bases, there was a span of 10 bases. In DNA form, the CDR3 reads TGTGCCAGCAGTTTGGGCGGAGATTACGAGCAGTACTTC. Translation: CASSLGGDYEQYF.

This clonotype was picked up many times. V usage is TRBV7-2 and J usage is TRBJ1-5; 9 bases map to TRBD1. Germline-derived CDR1 and CDR2 are SGHTA and FQGNSA. The V segment lost 5 bases and the J segment 5 bases; nucleotides outside the gene matches: 7. The CDR3 totals 15 residues. The CDR3 DNA reads TGTGCCAGCAGCCGGGGGACAGGGACGGATCAGCCCCAGCATTTT. As protein: CASSRGTGTDQPQHF.

The chain combines TRBV6-5 with TRBJ2-7; a weak D match, TRBD2 (6 bases). This CDR3 region has 13 residues. Trimming removed 0 bases at V and 9 bases at J, with 12 bases between. The germline V gene encodes CDR1 MNHEY and CDR2 SVGAGI. CDR3 DNA sequence: TGTGCCAGCAGTTACTCGACCGGGAGAGGGCAGTACTTC. Amino acid sequence: CASSYSTGRGQYF.

Many counts were recorded for this clonotype. V and J are TRBV19 and TRBJ2-2; D remains ambiguous. Looked up from germline, CDR1 is LNHDA and CDR2 is SQIVND (reference sequence). This CDR3 contains 14 residues. Trimming took off 4 bases at V and 4 bases at J, with 10 bases between the two ends. The CDR3 DNA follows: TGTGCCAGTAGTAACCTATGGGGCACCGGGGAGCTGTTTTTT. Translation gives CASSNLWGTGELFF.